A single sample gave rise to the 18 T cell receptor beta chains below, sequenced in a study of shared clonotypes between healthy human individuals (TCRdb year 2020). The method was the immunoSEQ multiplex PCR assay. TCRdb holds this immuneACCESS table with in-frame rearrangements only. Some clones are missing; in checked studies, unresolved V genes explain under half, and the rest has no known cause. In all, the sample holds hundreds of thousands of clones, and about 80% of those were seen once. The ten largest clonotypes hold 1.5% to 2% of the sample. Sequencing was done on a sample of memory CD4+ T cells sorted from blood. According to the study, the label for this sample's cell subset or site signals: CD45RA-negative fraction. The receptors were sampled from a woman under 40 in good health.

This rearrangement joins TRBV9 to TRBJ2-2, with a tentative D call TRBD2 (6 bases). The CDR3 runs to 15 residues. The germline V gene has CDR1 SGDLS and CDR2 YYNGEE. The V end was cut by 0 bases, the J end by 5 bases, with 11 bases between. The CDR3: CASSVGGGGTGELFF. The DNA of the CDR3 is TGTGCCAGCAGCGTAGGTGGAGGAGGGACCGGGGAGCTGTTTTTT.

This chain links TRBV30 with TRBJ1-1, with D hard to call. Germline loops: CDR1 GTSNPN, CDR2 SVGIG (reference sequence). With 3 bases removed from V and 2 bases from J, the gap between germline ends came to 7 bases. This CDR3 comprises 12 residues. The CDR3 reads CAWRGENTEAFF. The CDR3 DNA is TGTGCCTGGAGGGGAGAAAACACTGAAGCTTTCTTT.

The chain uses TRBV7-8 and TRBJ2-7, with 13 bases identical to TRBD2. Germline CDR1 is SGHVS and CDR2 is FQNEAQ. CDR3 length: 15 amino acids. Trimming at V came to 6 bases and at J to 7 bases, leaving 9 bases not matched to a gene. Written as DNA, the CDR3 is TGTGCCAGCAGACCAGGACTAGCGGGAGTTAGTGAGCAGTACTTC. Translated, it gives CASRPGLAGVSEQYF. The full variable domain, with the rest looked up from reference TRBV7-8 and TRBJ2-7, is GAGVSQSPRYKVAKRGQDVALRCDPISGHVSLFWYQQALGQGPEFLTYFQNEAQLDKSGLPSDRFFAERPEGSVSTLKIQRTQQEDSAVYLCASRPGLAGVSEQYFGPGTRLTVT.

The chain employs TRBV29-1 and TRBJ2-2; D is uncertain. Trimming removed 7 bases at V and 1 base at J, with 7 bases between. Germline V gene sequence: CDR1 SQVTM, CDR2 ANQGSEA. There are 12 residues in the CDR3. CDR3 nucleotides: TGCAGCGCTGCATGGAACACCGGGGAGCTGTTTTTT. Translating gives CSAAWNTGELFF.

This chain links TRBV18 with TRBJ2-7, with D uncertain. CDR1 is KGHSH, CDR2 LQKENI, per germline. V was clipped by 0 bases and J by 5 bases, with 8 bases between them. The CDR3 sequence is 13 residues long. CDR3 loop: CASSPPGSDEQYF. The CDR3 DNA reads TGTGCCAGCTCACCACCAGGGTCGGACGAGCAGTACTTC.

This chain uses TRBV19 with TRBJ1-1; D unresolved. V was shortened by 7 bases and J by 0 bases, with 9 bases between the two germline ends. Per germline, CDR1 LNHDA and CDR2 SQIVND (reference sequence). The length of the CDR3 is 13 residues. In DNA, the CDR3 is TGTGCCAGTATTAATGAATTGAACACTGAAGCTTTCTTT. Encoded protein: CASINELNTEAFF. Based on the CDR3 plus reference TRBV19 and TRBJ1-1, the full variable domain is DGGITQSPKYLFRKEGQNVTLSCEQNLNHDAMYWYRQDPGQGLRLIYYSQIVNDFQKGDIAEGYSVSREKKESFPLTVTSAQKNPTAFYLCASINELNTEAFFGQGTRLTVV.

This clone was seen just once. The genes are TRBV27 and TRBJ2-3; possible D gene TRBD2, 5 bases. Germline CDR1 MNHEY, CDR2 SMNVEV (reference sequence). Trimming shortened V by 0 bases and J by 7 bases, and 20 bases separated the two germline ends. The CDR3 is made up of 17 amino acids. Here the CDR3 DNA reads TGTGCCAGCAGTTTATCCCCGGGGTCCAGCTTTCCCAATACGCAGTATTTT. It codes for CASSLSPGSSFPNTQYF.

The V call is TRBV7-2, the J call TRBJ1-2, with 9 bases matching TRBD1. Germline assignment: CDR1 SGHTA and CDR2 FQGNSA. Trimming removed 1 base from V and 4 bases from J; junction bases left unmatched: 4. CDR3 length: 15 amino acids. The CDR3 loop is CASSLGQGVFYGYTF. The CDR3 bases are TGTGCCAGCAGCTTAGGACAGGGGGTCTTCTATGGCTACACCTTC.

V is TRBV5-1 and J is TRBJ2-3; 12 bases match TRBD2. After removal of 4 bases from V and 3 bases from J, the junction contained 12 bases not matched to a gene. CDR3 length: 18 residues. CDR1 is SGHRS, CDR2 YFSETQ, per germline. CDR3 region: CASSIGLAGLVITDTQYF. CDR3 nucleotides: TGCGCCAGCAGCATCGGACTAGCGGGGCTCGTTATTACAGATACGCAGTATTTT.

This clone was seen more than once but under ten times. The identical CDR3 is also encoded by other nucleotide sequences in the sample. The chain carries TRBV2 and TRBJ1-2; D unclear. Germline assignment: CDR1 SNHLY and CDR2 FYNNEI. V lost 2 bases and J lost 0, with 7 bases in between. The CDR3 runs to 14 residues. CDR3 in amino acids: CASSERGSNYGYTF. CDR3 nucleotide sequence: TGTGCCAGCAGTGAACGCGGTTCTAACTATGGCTACACCTTC.

This chain uses TRBV6-6 with TRBJ2-7; either TRBD1 or TRBD2 may fit D (7 bases each). Looked up from germline, CDR1 is MNHNY and CDR2 is SVGAGI (reference sequence). Trimming removed 6 bases from V and 2 bases from J, with 11 bases in between. There are 13 residues in the CDR3. CDR3 nucleotides: TGTGCCAGCAGCCAGGGGGGGCCCTACGAGCAGTACTTC. Its translation is CASSQGGPYEQYF.

The genes are TRBV7-6 and TRBJ2-7; TRBD2 matches at 11 bases. Germline V lookup: CDR1 SGHVS, CDR2 FNYEAQ. The CDR3 extends over 16 amino acids. The J segment lost 5 bases and the V segment lost 5 bases, leaving 11 bases of the junction unmatched. The CDR3 loop is CASSPTLAGDFHEQYF. The CDR3 DNA is TGTGCCAGCAGCCCGACACTAGCGGGAGATTTCCACGAGCAGTACTTC.

This clone has more than one count but fewer than ten. V and J are TRBV9 and TRBJ1-2; D gene uncertain. V dropped 3 bases and J dropped 4 bases, with 16 bases sitting between them. CDR3 length: 15 amino acids. CDR1 SGDLS and CDR2 YYNGEE come from the germline V gene. CDR3 in amino acids: CASSAEEGPLYGYTF. CDR3 nucleotides: TGTGCCAGCAGCGCAGAGGAGGGCCCCCTCTATGGCTACACCTTC.

The chain uses TRBV2 and TRBJ2-7; 10 positions match TRBD2. There are 13 residues in the CDR3. V dropped 7 bases and J dropped 6; count of bases not matched to a gene: 6. The germline CDR1 and CDR2 sequences are SNHLY and FYNNEI. This chain's CDR3 is CASIQREGLEQYF. As DNA, the CDR3 is TGTGCCAGCATCCAGCGGGAGGGCCTCGAGCAGTACTTC.

The CDR3 nucleotides are TGTGCCAGCAGCCCGACTAGCGGGAGATACAATGAGCAGTTCTTC. This sequence encodes CASSPTSGRYNEQFF. This chain joins TRBV6-6 and TRBJ2-1, with 12 bases aligning to TRBD2. CDR1 is MNHNY, CDR2 SVGAGI, per germline (reference sequence). The CDR3 contains 15 residues. V dropped 6 bases and J dropped 4; count of bases not matched to a gene: 4.

J is TRBJ1-3 and V is TRBV19, with a tentative D call TRBD1 (6 bases). Trimming took 4 bases from V and 1 from J, leaving 11 bases between them. This CDR3 contains 15 residues. The germline V gene encodes CDR1 LNHDA and CDR2 SQIVND (reference sequence). In nucleotides, the CDR3 is TGTGCCAGTAGTACACTACAGGGATCTGGAAACACCATATATTTT. This translates into CASSTLQGSGNTIYF.

The chain is built from TRBV19 and TRBJ1-1; 8 positions agree with TRBD1. This CDR3 is built from 15 residues. V was clipped by 4 bases and J by 4 bases; unmatched bases: 8. CDR1 and CDR2 (germline): LNHDA, SQIVND (reference sequence). The CDR3, as DNA: TGTGCCAGTAGTACAGGGGGCGGTGGTGGCACTGAAGCTTTCTTT. Translation gives CASSTGGGGGTEAFF.

The CDR3 reads CASSFGQGTGEKLFF. CDR3 coding DNA: TGTGCCAGCAGCTTCGGCCAGGGGACAGGTGAAAAACTGTTTTTT. This chain joins TRBV5-4 and TRBJ1-4; TRBD1 agrees at 8 bases. Germline V CDR1 and CDR2: SGHNT, YYREEE (reference sequence). V trimming: 2 bases; J trimming: 7 bases; junction bases outside the gene matches: 7. The CDR3 contains 15 residues.